The rows below give T cell receptor beta chains drawn from one sample of a study of OX40 agonist ivuxolimab in advanced cancers. Measured with immunoSEQ multiplex PCR; TCRdb has only the in-frame clones, and not every one. The sample holds 90,000 to 100,000 clones, approximately 90% seen once. This material consisted of CD4+ or CD8+ T cells sorted from blood, taken in a trial of the OX40 agonist ivuxolimab. The receptors stem from an adult with an advanced solid tumor such as melanoma, head and neck, liver or kidney cancer. The CDR3 runs from the conserved cysteine through the conserved F or W. Fields, in order: J gene, clone size, D gene, V gene, CDR3 protein, CDR3 DNA. D genes are given only for firm matches. Clone size, where shown, is once, few, many, or a class for clones that have expanded.

TRBJ1-5 . . TRBV6-1 CASSGTPFQPQHF TGTGCCAGCAGTGGGACCCCCTTCCAGCCCCAGCATTTT
TRBJ2-7 . . TRBV7-2 CASSLVAGTNSYEQYF TGTGCCAGCAGCTTAGTAGCAGGCACTAACTCCTACGAGCAGTACTTC
TRBJ2-1 . TRBD2 TRBV5-1 CASSLTPSGVGGHEQFF TGCGCCAGCAGCTTGACTCCTAGCGGGGTGGGAGGTCATGAGCAGTTCTTC
TRBJ1-4 . . TRBV10-3 CAISSTRAGVNEKLFF TGTGCCATCAGCTCGACGAGGGCAGGGGTAAATGAAAAACTGTTTTTT
TRBJ2-5 . TRBD1 TRBV19 CASSIEGQGWETQYF TGTGCCAGTAGTATAGAGGGACAGGGATGGGAGACCCAGTACTTC
TRBJ2-3 . . TRBV7-2 CASRERGDTQYF TGTGCCAGCAGAGAGAGGGGGGATACGCAGTATTTT
TRBJ1-5 . . TRBV6-5 CASRAQVYSNQPQHF TGTGCCAGCCGCGCGCAGGTCTATAGCAATCAGCCCCAGCATTTT
TRBJ2-7 . TRBD1 TRBV11-1 CASNARGLLSSYEQYF TGTGCCAGCAACGCCAGGGGGCTTCTTAGCTCCTACGAGCAGTACTTC
TRBJ1-2 . TRBD1 TRBV6-5 CASSYGTGGDYGYTF TGTGCCAGCAGTTACGGCACAGGGGGGGACTATGGCTACACCTTC
TRBJ1-5 . . TRBV6-1 CASGLWGNQPQHF TGTGCCAGCGGTCTTTGGGGCAATCAGCCCCAGCATTTT
TRBJ1-1 . . TRBV10-1 CASSEYPRESEAFF TGCGCCAGCAGTGAGTACCCCCGGGAGAGTGAAGCTTTCTTT
TRBJ2-5 . TRBD1 TRBV7-9 CASSLTGGPSQETQYF TGTGCCAGCAGCCTGACAGGGGGACCAAGCCAAGAGACCCAGTACTTC
TRBJ1-6 . . TRBV28 CASSTGPRGNSPLHF TGTGCCAGCAGTACAGGGCCAAGGGGCAATTCACCCCTCCACTTT
TRBJ2-7 . TRBD2 TRBV6-5 CASSREGRVPLEQYF TGTGCCAGCAGTCGGGAGGGACGGGTTCCCCTCGAGCAGTACTTC
TRBJ2-3 once . TRBV6-5 CASSYWLGDTQYF TGTGCCAGCAGTTACTGGCTTGGAGATACGCAGTATTTT
TRBJ2-1 . . TRBV23-1 CASKAIEQFF TGCGCCAGCAAAGCTATTGAGCAGTTCTTC
TRBJ2-5 . . TRBV19 CASSQGAGGETQYF TGTGCCAGTTCTCAGGGGGCCGGGGGGGAGACCCAGTACTTC
TRBJ1-5 . . TRBV7-9 CASSLVVGQDSNQPQHF TGTGCCAGCAGCTTAGTCGTGGGGCAGGATAGCAATCAGCCCCAGCATTTT
TRBJ1-1 . . TRBV18 CASSLGAMNTEAFF TGTGCCAGCTCACTTGGGGCCATGAACACTGAAGCTTTCTTT
TRBJ2-5 . TRBD2 TRBV11-1 CASSLLAGAAETQYF TGTGCCAGCAGCCTACTAGCGGGAGCGGCGGAGACCCAGTACTTC
TRBJ1-1 . . TRBV7-9 CASSVVGLTNTEAFF TGTGCCAGCAGCGTGGTCGGGCTAACGAACACTGAAGCTTTCTTT
TRBJ1-5 . . TRBV7-9 CANEAPSNQPQHF TGTGCCAACGAGGCCCCGAGCAATCAGCCCCAGCATTTT
TRBJ1-1 . . TRBV4-2 CASSLSAGTLNTEAFF TGTGCCAGCAGCCTCTCAGCGGGGACGCTTAACACTGAAGCTTTCTTT
TRBJ2-7 . . TRBV28 CASSLSAVFGQYF TGTGCCAGCAGTTTAAGTGCGGTCTTCGGGCAGTACTTC
TRBJ2-1 . TRBD1 TRBV29-1 CSVERGLPGEQFF TGCAGCGTTGAAAGGGGGCTCCCCGGTGAGCAGTTCTTC
TRBJ2-5 . . TRBV6-1 CASNLGSPETQYF TGTGCCAGCAACCTAGGTAGTCCAGAGACCCAGTACTTC
TRBJ1-4 . TRBD1 TRBV19 CASSKRDRGREKLFF TGTGCCAGTAGTAAAAGGGACAGGGGGCGAGAAAAACTGTTTTTT
TRBJ2-1 . TRBD2 TRBV4-3 CASSHRALADSYNEQFF TGCGCCAGCAGCCATCGGGCACTAGCGGACTCCTACAATGAGCAGTTCTTC
TRBJ1-1 many . TRBV30 CAWSPGNTEAFF TGTGCCTGGAGTCCAGGAAACACTGAAGCTTTCTTT
TRBJ1-2 . . TRBV10-3 CAISTRDGGYTF TGTGCCATCAGTACCAGGGATGGGGGCTACACCTTC
TRBJ1-1 . . TRBV29-1 CSGGNAITEAFF TGCAGCGGGGGGAATGCGATCACTGAAGCTTTCTTT
TRBJ2-3 . TRBD1 TRBV19 CASSKGQGLDTQYF TGTGCCAGTAGTAAGGGACAGGGGTTAGATACGCAGTATTTT
TRBJ1-6 . . TRBV4-1 CASSQVNSPLHF TGCGCCAGCAGCCAAGTGAATTCACCCCTCCACTTT